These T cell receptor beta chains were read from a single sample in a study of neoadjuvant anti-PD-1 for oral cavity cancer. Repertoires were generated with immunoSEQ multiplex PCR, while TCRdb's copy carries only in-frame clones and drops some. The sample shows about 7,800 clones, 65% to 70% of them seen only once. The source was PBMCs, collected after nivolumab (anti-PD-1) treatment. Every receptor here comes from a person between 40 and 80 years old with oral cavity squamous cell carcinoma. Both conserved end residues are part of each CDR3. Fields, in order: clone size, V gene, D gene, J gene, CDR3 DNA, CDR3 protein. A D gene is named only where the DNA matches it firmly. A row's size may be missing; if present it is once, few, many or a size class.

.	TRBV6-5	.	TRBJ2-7	TGTGCCAGCAGGGACCTGTACGAGCAGTACTTC	CASRDLYEQYF
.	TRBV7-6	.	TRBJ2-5	TGTGCCAGCAGTTACCAAGAGACCCAGTACTTC	CASSYQETQYF
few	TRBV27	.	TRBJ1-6	TGTGCCAGCAGGGGAATCGAGGGTTATAATTCACCCCTCCACTTT	CASRGIEGYNSPLHF
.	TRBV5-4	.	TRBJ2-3	TGTGCCAGCAGCTTGGGTGGACCGAGAGACACAGATACGCAGTATTTT	CASSLGGPRDTDTQYF
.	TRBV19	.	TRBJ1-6	TGTGCCAGTAATAGGTCAGGAAGCACGAATAATTCACCCCTCCACTTT	CASNRSGSTNNSPLHF
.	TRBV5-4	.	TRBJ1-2	TGTGCCAGCCTAGTACTACCAGGAAAGACCTATGGCTACACCTTC	CASLVLPGKTYGYTF
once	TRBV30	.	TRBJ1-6	TGTGCCTGGAGTGTAACCGGACAGCCGTTGTTAGGGAATTCACCCCTCCACTTT	CAWSVTGQPLLGNSPLHF
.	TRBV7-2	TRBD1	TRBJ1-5	TGTGCCAGCAGCGTCGACAGGGTAGATCAGCCCCAGCATTTT	CASSVDRVDQPQHF
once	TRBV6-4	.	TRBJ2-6	TGTGCCAGCAGTGAGGACAGCTCTGGGGCCAACGTCCTGACTTTC	CASSEDSSGANVLTF
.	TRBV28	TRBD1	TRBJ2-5	TGTGCCAGCAGCCTGGGACAGCTTAGGAGGTACCAAGAGACCCAGTACTTC	CASSLGQLRRYQETQYF
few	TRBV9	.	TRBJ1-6	TGTGCCAGCAGCGTAGGTCAGAATAATTCACCCCTCCACTTT	CASSVGQNNSPLHF
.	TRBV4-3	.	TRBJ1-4	TGCGCCAGCAGCCACTTACGCTTGGGAGGGAGGCAGGAAAAACTGTTTTTT	CASSHLRLGGRQEKLFF
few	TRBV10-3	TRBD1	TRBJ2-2	TGTGCCATCAGTGTGGCCCTAGGGACAGGGGAGGGGAACACCGGGGAGCTGTTTTTT	CAISVALGTGEGNTGELFF
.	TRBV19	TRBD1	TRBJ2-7	TGTGCCAGTAGTATCACAGGGGGCCACGAGCAGTACTTC	CASSITGGHEQYF
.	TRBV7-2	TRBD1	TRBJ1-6	TGTGCCAGCAGCTTGGACAGGGAGGGTTCACCCCTCCACTTT	CASSLDREGSPLHF
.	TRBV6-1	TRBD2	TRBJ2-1	TGTGCCAGCAGTTTAGCGGGGGCTTTCTACAATGAGCAGTTCTTC	CASSLAGAFYNEQFF
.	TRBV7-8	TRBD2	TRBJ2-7	TGTGCCAGCAGCGCAGGACTAGCGGGGACCTACGAGCAGTACTTC	CASSAGLAGTYEQYF
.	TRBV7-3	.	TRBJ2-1	TGTGCCAGCAGCTTAGAGATCTACAATGAGCAGTTCTTC	CASSLEIYNEQFF
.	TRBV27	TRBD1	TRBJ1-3	TGTGCCAGCAGTTCGTCTCCAGGGGGCTTTGGAAACACCATATATTTT	CASSSSPGGFGNTIYF
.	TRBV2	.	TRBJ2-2	TGTGCCAGCAGTGAGAGGGTAGGGGGGACCGGGGAGCTGTTTTTT	CASSERVGGTGELFF
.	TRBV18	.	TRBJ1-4	TGTGCCAGCTCCCAAGGGGCCGGAGAGAATGAAAAACTGTTTTTT	CASSQGAGENEKLFF
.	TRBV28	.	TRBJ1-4	TGTGCCAGCAGTTCATGGACAGAAGTAAATGAAAAACTGTTTTTT	CASSSWTEVNEKLFF
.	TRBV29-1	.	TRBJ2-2	TGCAGCGTTGTGAGGGGCGGGACCGGGGAGCTGTTTTTT	CSVVRGGTGELFF
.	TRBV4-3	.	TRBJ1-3	TGCGCCAGCAGCCAAGATATTCTGAGGGGTGGAAACACCATATATTTT	CASSQDILRGGNTIYF
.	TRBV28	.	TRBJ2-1	TGTGCCAGCAGTTTGGCCAGCGGTCCCCACAATGAGCAGTTCTTC	CASSLASGPHNEQFF
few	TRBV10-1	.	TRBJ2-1	TGCGCCAGCAGTGAGCAGGCCTACAATGAGCAGTTCTTC	CASSEQAYNEQFF
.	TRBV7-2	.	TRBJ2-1	TGTGCCAGCAGCTTAGCGCTCCAGGGCCATGAGCAGTTCTTC	CASSLALQGHEQFF
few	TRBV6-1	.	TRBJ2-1	TGTGCCAGCAGTCTCAACCTGGGGGATGAGCAGTTCTTC	CASSLNLGDEQFF
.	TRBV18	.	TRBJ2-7	TGTGCCAGCTCACCTCAGGTCTCCTACGAGCAGTACTTC	CASSPQVSYEQYF
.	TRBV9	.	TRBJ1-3	TGTGCCAGCAGCGCCCGGGGCAGGGATGGAAACACCATATATTTT	CASSARGRDGNTIYF
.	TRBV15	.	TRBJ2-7	TGTGCCACCAGCTATGGGGCAGCCAGTAACAACTACGAGCAGTACTTC	CATSYGAASNNYEQYF
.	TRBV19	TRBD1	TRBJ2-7	TGTGCCAGTAGTTCTCGCGGACAGGGGACCTACGAGCAGTACTTC	CASSSRGQGTYEQYF